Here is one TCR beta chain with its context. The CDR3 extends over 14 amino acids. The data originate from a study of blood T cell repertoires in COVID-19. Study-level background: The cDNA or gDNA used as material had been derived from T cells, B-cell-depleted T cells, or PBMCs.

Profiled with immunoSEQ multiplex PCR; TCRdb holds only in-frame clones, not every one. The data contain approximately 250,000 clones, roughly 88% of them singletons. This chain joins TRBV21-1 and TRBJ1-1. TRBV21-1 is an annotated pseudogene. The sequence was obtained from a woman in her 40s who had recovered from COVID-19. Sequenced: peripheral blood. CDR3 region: CASSKALTNTEAFF. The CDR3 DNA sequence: TGTGCCAGCAGCAAAGCGCTAACGAACACTGAAGCTTTCTTT.